The 11 T cell receptor beta chains presented below share a single source sample, sequenced in a study of CD8 T cells in ankylosing spondylitis. TCRdb re-called the 5' RACE reads with MiXCR, one entry per CDR3 protein. The sample consists of a few hundred thousand distinct CDR3 sequences, around a tenth of them appearing once. Sequenced input: blood, either unsorted or a sorted T cell fraction (not recorded which). The receptors were gathered from a male donor with ankylosing spondylitis or in good health (not recorded which).

The sample holds many counts of this clonotype. This chain connects TRBV20-1 to TRBJ1-6; TRBD1 is a possible D gene (6 bases). Germline values: CDR1 DFQATT, CDR2 SNEGSKA (reference sequence). The CDR3 sequence is 13 residues long. V was cut by 4 bases and J by 9 bases, with 13 bases left in between. This CDR3 reads CSATTGFGSPLHF. DNA of the CDR3: TGCAGTGCTACGACAGGTTTTGGTTCACCCCTCCACTTT.

The genes are TRBV7-9 and TRBJ2-2; TRBD1 might be the D (5 bases). The germline V gene encodes CDR1 SEHNR and CDR2 FQNEAQ (reference sequence). Trimming removed 2 bases from V and 4 bases from J, with 11 bases in between. The CDR3 covers 15 residues. The CDR3 here is CASSLYQGGTGELFF. CDR3 nucleotide sequence: TGTGCCAGCAGCTTATACCAGGGCGGCACCGGGGAGCTGTTTTTT.

This clonotype was counted at least ten times. This chain connects TRBV9 to TRBJ2-3, with a weak D call TRBD2 (7 bases). The CDR3 sequence is 15 residues long. Deletions cut 2 bases from V and 2 bases from J, with 12 bases between. Germline-derived CDR1 and CDR2 are SGDLS and YYNGEE. The CDR3 region has the DNA TGTGCCAGCAGCGTTGGGGGGGCTTTCACAGATACGCAGTATTTT. Amino acid sequence: CASSVGGAFTDTQYF. Full variable domain (missing parts from reference TRBV9 and TRBJ2-3): DSGVTQTPKHLITATGQRVTLRCSPRSGDLSVYWYQQSLDQGLQFLIQYYNGEERAKGNILERFSAQQFPDLHSELNLSSLELGDSALYFCASSVGGAFTDTQYFGPGTRLTVL.

Concerning this clonotype itself: One junction end disagrees with the germline gene, perhaps due to a read error. The chain has TRBV5-1 and TRBJ2-2; 8 bases fit TRBD2. The germline V gene has CDR1 SGHRS and CDR2 YFSETQ. CDR3 size: 17 residues. The CDR3 protein is CASSLSQSGGYTEELFF. The DNA of the CDR3 is TGCGCTAGCAGCTTGTCACAAAGCGGGGGCTACACCGAGGAGCTGTTTTTT.

As to this clonotype: A much more abundant neighbour one base away suggests this may be a read error. The chain joins TRBV7-3 to TRBJ2-3; D gene unclear. Germline V gene sequence: CDR1 SGHTA, CDR2 FQGTGA. V dropped 5 bases and J dropped 6 bases, with 12 bases sitting between them. The CDR3 has 13 amino acids. The CDR3 is CASSLQSRDTQYF. The CDR3, as DNA: TGTGCCAGCAGCCTACAGTCTCGCGATACGCAGTATTTT.

This clonotype was observed at least ten times. V and J are TRBV12-3 or TRBV12-4 and TRBJ2-3; 8 bases are shared with TRBD2. The V gene end was trimmed by 5 bases and the J gene end by 2 bases; junction bases not matched to a gene: 6. The CDR3 is 15 residues long. CDR3 sequence reads: CASSRTSGNTDTQYF. Here the CDR3 DNA reads TGTGCCAGCAGTAGAACTAGCGGAAACACAGATACGCAGTATTTT.

This clonotype was picked up a small number of times. The chain is built from TRBV6-6 and TRBJ1-2, with D possibly being TRBD1 (5 bases). V was clipped by 0 bases and J by 12 bases, with 8 bases between them. Germline loops: CDR1 MNHNY, CDR2 SVGAGI (reference sequence). CDR3 length equals 11 residues. The CDR3, as DNA: TGTGCCAGCAGTTACTCGTCGGGGCACACCTTC. This gives the protein CASSYSSGHTF.

This clonotype was found many times. The V gene is TRBV5-1, the J gene TRBJ2-5; D perhaps matches TRBD2 (6 bases). CDR3 length: 15 residues. V shed 4 bases and J shed 2 bases, with 15 bases lying between them. The V gene's germline CDR1 is SGHRS and CDR2 YFSETQ. The CDR3 DNA sequence: TGCGCCAGCAGCGGGGGACTGATTGAACAAGAGACCCAGTACTTC. Protein: CASSGGLIEQETQYF.

In its sample, this clonotype was seen many times. V and J are TRBV15 and TRBJ2-5, with 8 bases identical to TRBD2. The V gene's germline CDR1 is LNHNV and CDR2 YYDKDF (reference sequence). The J segment lost 2 bases and the V segment lost 3 bases, leaving 11 bases of the junction unmatched. CDR3 length equals 17 residues. The CDR3 DNA reads TGTGCCACCAGCAGGGGTACTAGCGGAGCTTATCAAGAGACCCAGTACTTC. Translating gives CATSRGTSGAYQETQYF.

V gene TRBV10-2 combines with J gene TRBJ2-3; D is possibly TRBD2 (6 bases). V was pared by 3 bases and J by 4 bases, with 17 bases between. The CDR3 is 16 residues long. From germline, CDR1 is WSHSY and CDR2 SAAADI. The CDR3 DNA is TGCGCCAGCAGTGATTTGGTGGAGGGTGGTTCAGATACGCAGTATTTT. This translates into CASSDLVEGGSDTQYF.

This clonotype was seen repeatedly, ten times or more. V gene TRBV5-1 combines with J gene TRBJ1-1, with 8 bases lining up with TRBD1. The length of the CDR3 is 14 residues. Germline V gene data show CDR1 as SGHRS and CDR2 as YFSETQ. V trimming: 4 bases; J trimming: 4 bases; junction bases outside the gene matches: 6. CDR3 loop: CASSGGQGITEAFF. In DNA form, the CDR3 reads TGCGCCAGCAGCGGTGGACAGGGAATCACTGAAGCTTTCTTT.